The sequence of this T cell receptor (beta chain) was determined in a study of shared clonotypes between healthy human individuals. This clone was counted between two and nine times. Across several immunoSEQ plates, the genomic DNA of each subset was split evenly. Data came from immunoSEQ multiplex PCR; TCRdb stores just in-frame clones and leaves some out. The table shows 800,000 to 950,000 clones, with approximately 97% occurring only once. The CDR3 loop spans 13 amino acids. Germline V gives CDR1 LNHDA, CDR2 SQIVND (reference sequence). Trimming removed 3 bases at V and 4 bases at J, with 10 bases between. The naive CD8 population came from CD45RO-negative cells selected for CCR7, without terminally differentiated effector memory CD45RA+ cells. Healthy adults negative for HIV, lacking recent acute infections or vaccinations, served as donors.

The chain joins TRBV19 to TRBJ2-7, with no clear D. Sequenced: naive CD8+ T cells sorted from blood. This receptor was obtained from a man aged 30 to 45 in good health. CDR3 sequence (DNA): TGTGCCAGTAGTATGGAACTAACGTACGAGCAGTACTTC. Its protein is CASSMELTYEQYF.